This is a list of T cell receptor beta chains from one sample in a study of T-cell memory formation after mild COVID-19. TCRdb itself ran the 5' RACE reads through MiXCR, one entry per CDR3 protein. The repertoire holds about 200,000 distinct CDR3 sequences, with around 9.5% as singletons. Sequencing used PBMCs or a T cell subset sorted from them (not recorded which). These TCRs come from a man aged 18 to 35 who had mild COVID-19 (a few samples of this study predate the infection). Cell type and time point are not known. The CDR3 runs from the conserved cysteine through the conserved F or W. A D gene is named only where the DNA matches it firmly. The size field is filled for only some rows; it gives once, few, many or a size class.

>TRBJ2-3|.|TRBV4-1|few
CASSLLPTSTDTQYF
TGCGCCAGCAGCCTCCTGCCAACTAGCACAGATACGCAGTATTTT
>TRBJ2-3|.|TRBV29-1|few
CSVAEGGQFTDTQYF
TGCAGCGTCGCCGAGGGGGGACAGTTCACAGATACGCAGTATTTT
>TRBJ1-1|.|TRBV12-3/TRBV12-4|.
CASSTPGQNTEAFF
TGTGCCAGCAGCACCCCGGGACAGAACACTGAAGCTTTCTTT
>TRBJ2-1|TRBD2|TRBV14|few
CASSQPGTSPTNEQFF
TGTGCCAGCAGCCAACCCGGGACTAGCCCAACCAATGAGCAGTTCTTC
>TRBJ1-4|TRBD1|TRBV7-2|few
CASSRQGDSEKLFF
TGTGCCAGCAGTCGACAGGGGGATAGTGAAAAACTGTTTTTT
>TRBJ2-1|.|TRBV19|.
CATRSAYNEQFF
TGTGCCACCCGGAGCGCTTACAATGAGCAGTTCTTC
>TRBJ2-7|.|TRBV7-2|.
CASSLTGSDEQYF
TGTGCCAGCAGCTTAACCGGGTCGGACGAGCAGTACTTC
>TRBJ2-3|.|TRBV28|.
CASSMGLSSTDTQYF
TGTGCCAGCTCTATGGGGCTTTCTAGCACAGATACGCAGTATTTT
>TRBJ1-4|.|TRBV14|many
CASSPTVTGKLFF
TGTGCCAGCAGCCCGACAGTTACCGGAAAACTGTTTTTT
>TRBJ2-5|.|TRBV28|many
CASSDYQETQYF
TGTGCCAGCAGCGACTATCAAGAGACCCAGTACTTC
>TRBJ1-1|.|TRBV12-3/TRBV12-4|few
CASSLQIGTEAFF
TGTGCCAGCAGTTTACAGATAGGGACTGAAGCTTTCTTT
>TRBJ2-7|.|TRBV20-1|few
CSARTGLLSYEQYF
TGCAGTGCTAGGACAGGCCTTCTCTCCTACGAGCAGTACTTC
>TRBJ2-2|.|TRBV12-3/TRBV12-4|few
CASSLTFGELFF
TGTGCCAGCAGTCTTACTTTTGGGGAGCTGTTTTTT
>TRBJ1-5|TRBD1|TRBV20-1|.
CSARTGGDQPQHF
TGCAGTGCTAGGACAGGGGGAGATCAGCCCCAGCATTTT
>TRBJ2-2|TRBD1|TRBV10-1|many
CARIRTGEKSGELFF
TGCGCCAGAATTAGGACAGGGGAAAAATCCGGGGAGCTGTTTTTT
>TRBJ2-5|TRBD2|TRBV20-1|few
CSARNAGGGETQYF
TGCAGTGCTAGAAACGCGGGGGGCGGGGAGACCCAGTACTTC
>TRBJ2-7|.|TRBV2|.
CASSDLPSYEQYF
TGTGCCAGCAGTGACTTGCCCTCCTACGAGCAGTACTTC
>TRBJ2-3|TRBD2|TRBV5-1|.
CASSLGTIGGADTQYF
TGCGCCAGCAGCCTCGGGACTATCGGGGGAGCAGATACGCAGTATTTT
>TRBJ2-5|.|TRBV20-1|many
CSATPLSGLPETQYF
TGCAGTGCCACCCCCCTGAGCGGACTGCCTGAGACCCAGTACTTC
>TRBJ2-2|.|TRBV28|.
CASKGVTGELFF
TGTGCCAGCAAGGGAGTCACCGGGGAGCTGTTTTTT
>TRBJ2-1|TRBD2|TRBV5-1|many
CASSFPTLATSGGDNEQFF
TGCGCCAGCAGCTTTCCTACACTAGCGACTAGCGGGGGGGACAATGAGCAGTTCTTC
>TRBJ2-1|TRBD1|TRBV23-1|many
CASVSGTGRSGEQFF
TGCGCCAGCGTGTCCGGGACAGGGAGATCGGGTGAGCAGTTCTTC
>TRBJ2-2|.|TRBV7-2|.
CASSLDQGKRELFF
TGTGCCAGCAGCTTAGACCAGGGGAAAAGGGAGCTGTTTTTT
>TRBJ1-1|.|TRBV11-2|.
CASSLVARSAEAFF
TGTGCCAGCAGCTTAGTGGCCAGGAGCGCTGAAGCTTTCTTT
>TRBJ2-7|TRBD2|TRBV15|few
CATSREGQRIAGGSEQYF
TGTGCCACCAGCAGAGAGGGACAGCGTATAGCGGGGGGTAGCGAGCAGTACTTC
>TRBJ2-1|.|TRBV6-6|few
CASSAGDLSYNEQFF
TGTGCCAGCAGCGCAGGGGACCTCTCCTACAATGAGCAGTTCTTC
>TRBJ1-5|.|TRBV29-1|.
CNSEGFSQPQHF
TGCAACTCAGAGGGGTTTAGTCAGCCCCAGCATTTT
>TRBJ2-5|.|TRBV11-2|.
CASSLVRSGETQYF
TGTGCCAGCAGCTTAGTCAGATCCGGGGAGACCCAGTACTTC
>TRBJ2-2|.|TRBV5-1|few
CASTHARGSGELFF
TGCGCCAGCACCCACGCCCGGGGATCGGGGGAGCTGTTTTTT
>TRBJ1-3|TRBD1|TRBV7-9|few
CASSRTGYDRNTIYF
TGTGCCAGCAGCCGGACAGGGTACGATAGAAACACCATATATTTT
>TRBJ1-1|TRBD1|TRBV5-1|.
CASSVGTDTEAFF
TGCGCCAGCAGCGTAGGGACAGACACTGAAGCTTTCTTT
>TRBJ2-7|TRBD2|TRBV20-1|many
CSARWRGATYEQYF
TGCAGTGCTAGGTGGCGGGGGGCTACCTACGAGCAGTACTTC
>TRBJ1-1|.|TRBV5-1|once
CASSLEGFKNEAFF
TGCGCCAGCAGCTTGGAAGGGTTCAAAAATGAAGCTTTCTTT
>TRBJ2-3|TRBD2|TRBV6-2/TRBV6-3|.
CASSGLAASTDTQYF
TGTGCCAGCAGCGGACTAGCAGCGAGCACAGATACGCAGTATTTT
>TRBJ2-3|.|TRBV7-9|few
CASSLRLYTDTQYF
TGTGCCAGCAGCTTGAGGCTTTACACAGATACGCAGTATTTT
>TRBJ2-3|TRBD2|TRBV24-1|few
CATSDNRGGLTDTQYF
TGTGCCACCAGTGATAATCGGGGGGGCCTAACAGATACGCAGTATTTT
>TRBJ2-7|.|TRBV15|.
CATSREAGGGQTYEQYF
TGTGCCACCAGCAGAGAAGCCGGTGGAGGACAGACCTACGAGCAGTACTTC
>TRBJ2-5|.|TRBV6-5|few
CASSLMGMETQYF
TGTGCCAGCAGTTTAATGGGGATGGAGACCCAGTACTTC
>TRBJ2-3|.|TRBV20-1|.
CSAQVRGIDTQYF
TGCAGTGCTCAGGTCCGGGGGATAGATACGCAGTATTTT
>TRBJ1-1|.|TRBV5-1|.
CASSSQTVNTEAFF
TGCGCCAGCAGCTCCCAGACGGTGAACACTGAAGCTTTCTTT
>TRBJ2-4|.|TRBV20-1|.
CSARVGTPLENIQYF
TGCAGTGCTAGAGTAGGGACCCCCCTAGAAAACATTCAGTACTTC
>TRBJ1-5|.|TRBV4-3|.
CASSQESRRDQPQHF
TGCGCCAGCAGCCAAGAAAGCAGGCGGGATCAGCCCCAGCATTTT
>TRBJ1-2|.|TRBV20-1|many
CSARVPGASYGYTF
TGCAGTGCTAGAGTCCCAGGGGCCTCCTATGGCTACACCTTC
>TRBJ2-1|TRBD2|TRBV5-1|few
CASSLAQGTSGRNEQFF
TGCGCCAGCAGCTTGGCTCAGGGTACTAGCGGGAGAAATGAGCAGTTCTTC
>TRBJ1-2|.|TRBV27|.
CASSPPWGGYTF
TGTGCCAGCAGTCCCCCTTGGGGTGGCTACACCTTC
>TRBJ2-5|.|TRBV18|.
CASSPSVRGPETQYF
TGTGCCAGCTCACCATCGGTACGGGGGCCAGAGACCCAGTACTTC
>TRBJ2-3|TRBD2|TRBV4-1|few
CASSQRLAGADTQYF
TGCGCCAGCAGCCAGAGACTAGCGGGGGCAGATACGCAGTATTTT
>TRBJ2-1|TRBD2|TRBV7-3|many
CASSMGLAGNEQFF
TGTGCCAGCAGCATGGGACTAGCGGGCAATGAGCAGTTCTTC
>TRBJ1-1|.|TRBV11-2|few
CASSLSGRSEAFF
TGTGCCAGCAGCTTATCAGGGAGGTCTGAAGCTTTCTTT